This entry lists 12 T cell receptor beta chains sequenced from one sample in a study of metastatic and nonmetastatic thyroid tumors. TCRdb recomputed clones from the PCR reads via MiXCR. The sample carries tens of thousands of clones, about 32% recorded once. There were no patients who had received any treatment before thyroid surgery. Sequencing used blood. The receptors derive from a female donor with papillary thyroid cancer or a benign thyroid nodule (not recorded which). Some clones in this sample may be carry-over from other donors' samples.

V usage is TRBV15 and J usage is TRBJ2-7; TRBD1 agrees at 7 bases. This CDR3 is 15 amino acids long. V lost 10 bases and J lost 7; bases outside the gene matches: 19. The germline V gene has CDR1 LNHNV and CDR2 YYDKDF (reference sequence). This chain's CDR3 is CANCRGTVVTVEQYF. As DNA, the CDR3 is TGTGCCAACTGCAGAGGGACAGTAGTGACAGTGGAGCAGTACTTC.

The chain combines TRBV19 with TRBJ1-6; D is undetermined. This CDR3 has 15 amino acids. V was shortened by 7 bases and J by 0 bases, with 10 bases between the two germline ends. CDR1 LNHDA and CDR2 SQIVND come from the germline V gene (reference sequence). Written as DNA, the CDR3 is TGTGCCAGTAACCAAGAGGGCTCCTATAATTCACCCCTCCACTTT. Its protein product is CASNQEGSYNSPLHF.

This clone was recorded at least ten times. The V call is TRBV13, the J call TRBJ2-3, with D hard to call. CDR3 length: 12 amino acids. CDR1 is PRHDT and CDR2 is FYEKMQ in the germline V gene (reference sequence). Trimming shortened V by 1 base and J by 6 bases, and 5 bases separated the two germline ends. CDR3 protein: CASSLDGDTQYF. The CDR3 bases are TGTGCCAGCAGCTTAGATGGGGATACGCAGTATTTT.

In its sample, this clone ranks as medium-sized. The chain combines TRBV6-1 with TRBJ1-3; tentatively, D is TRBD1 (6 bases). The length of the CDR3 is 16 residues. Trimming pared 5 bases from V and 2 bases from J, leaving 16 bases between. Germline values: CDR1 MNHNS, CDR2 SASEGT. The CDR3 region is CASSLATRTAGNTIYF. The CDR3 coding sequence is TGTGCCAGCAGTCTAGCAACCCGGACAGCTGGAAACACCATATATTTT.

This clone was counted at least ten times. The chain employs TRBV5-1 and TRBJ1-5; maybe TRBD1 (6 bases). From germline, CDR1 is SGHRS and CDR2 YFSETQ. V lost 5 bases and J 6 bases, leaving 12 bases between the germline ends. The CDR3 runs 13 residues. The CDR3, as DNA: TGCGCCAGCAGTGGGGGGCCACGTCAGCCCCAGCATTTT. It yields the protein CASSGGPRQPQHF. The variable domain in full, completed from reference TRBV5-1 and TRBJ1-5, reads KAGVTQTPRYLIKTRGQQVTLSCSPISGHRSVSWYQQTPGQGLQFLFEYFSETQRNKGNFPGRFSGRQFSNSRSEMNVSTLELGDSALYLCASSGGPRQPQHFGDGTRLSIL.

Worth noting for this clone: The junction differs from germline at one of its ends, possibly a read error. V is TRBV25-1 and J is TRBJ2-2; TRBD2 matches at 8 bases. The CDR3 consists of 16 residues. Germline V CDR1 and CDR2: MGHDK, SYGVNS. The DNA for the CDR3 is TGTGCCATCAGTCCGGTAGCGGGGTTCAACACCGGGGAGCTGTTTTTT. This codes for CAISPVAGFNTGELFF.

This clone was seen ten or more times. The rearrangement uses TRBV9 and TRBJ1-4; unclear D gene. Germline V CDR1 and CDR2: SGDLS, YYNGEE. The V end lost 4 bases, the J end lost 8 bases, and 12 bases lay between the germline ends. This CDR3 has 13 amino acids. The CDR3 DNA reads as TGTGCCAGCAGCCCGGAAGGGCTCGAAAAACTGTTTTTT. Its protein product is CASSPEGLEKLFF.

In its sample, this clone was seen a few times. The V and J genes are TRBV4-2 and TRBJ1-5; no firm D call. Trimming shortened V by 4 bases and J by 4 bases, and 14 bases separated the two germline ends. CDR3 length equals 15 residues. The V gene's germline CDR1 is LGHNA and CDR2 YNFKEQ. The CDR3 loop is CASSRYRAPNQPQHF. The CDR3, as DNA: TGTGCCAGCAGCCGATACCGGGCTCCTAATCAGCCCCAGCATTTT.

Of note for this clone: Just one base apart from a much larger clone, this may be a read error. This chain's CDR3 is CAGSRLEGVDYGYTF. In DNA, the CDR3 is TGCGCCGGCAGCCGCCTAGAGGGGGTGGACTATGGCTACACCTTC. This chain links TRBV5-1 with TRBJ1-2; TRBD1 might be the D (6 bases). This CDR3 spans 15 amino acids. The germline V gene encodes CDR1 SGHRS and CDR2 YFSETQ.

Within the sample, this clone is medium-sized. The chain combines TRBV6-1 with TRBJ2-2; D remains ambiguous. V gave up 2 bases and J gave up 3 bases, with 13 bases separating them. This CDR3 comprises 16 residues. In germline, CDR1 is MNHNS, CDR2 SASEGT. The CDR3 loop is CASSERPTLDTGELFF. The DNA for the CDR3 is TGTGCCAGCAGTGAAAGGCCGACCTTGGACACCGGGGAGCTGTTTTTT.

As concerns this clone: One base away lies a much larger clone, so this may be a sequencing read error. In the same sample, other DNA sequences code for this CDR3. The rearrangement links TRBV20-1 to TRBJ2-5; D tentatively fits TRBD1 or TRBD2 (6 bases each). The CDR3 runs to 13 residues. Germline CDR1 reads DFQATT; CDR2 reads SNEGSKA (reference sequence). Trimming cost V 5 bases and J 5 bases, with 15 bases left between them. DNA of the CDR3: TGCAGTGCTTCACAGGGAAGCGGGGAGACCCAGTACTTC. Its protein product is CSASQGSGETQYF.

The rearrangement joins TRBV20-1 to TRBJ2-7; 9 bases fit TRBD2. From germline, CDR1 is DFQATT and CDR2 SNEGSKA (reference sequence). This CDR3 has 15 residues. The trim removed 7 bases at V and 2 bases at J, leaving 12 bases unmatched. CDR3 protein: CSVLRLAGMAYEQYF. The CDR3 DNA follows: TGCAGTGTCCTGCGGCTAGCGGGAATGGCCTACGAGCAGTACTTC.